The 15 T cell receptor beta chains reported below all come from one sample, sequenced in a study of brain T cells in children with intractable seizures. Produced via immunoSEQ multiplex PCR; TCRdb's table is partial and in-frame only. The data hold around 340,000 clones, with about 93% observed a single time. Time point in this sample: blood from clinic visit 5 months post-surgery; TSC patient then seizure free. This sample comprised peripheral blood, obtained 4 to 5 months after surgery. These receptors originate from a boy less than two years old with tuberous sclerosis and intractable seizures.

The sample holds a few counts of this clone. V usage is TRBV11-3 and J usage is TRBJ1-3; D unclear. This CDR3 contains 16 residues. The germline CDR1 and CDR2 sequences are SGHNT and YENEEA. Trimming cost V 5 bases and J 0 bases, with 14 bases left between them. CDR3 amino acids: CASSQQRTPSGNTIYF. DNA for the CDR3: TGTGCCAGCAGCCAGCAGCGGACTCCCTCTGGAAACACCATATATTTT. Together with reference TRBV11-3 and TRBJ1-3, the CDR3 gives the full variable domain: EAGVVQSPRYKIIEKKQPVAFWCNPISGHNTLYWYLQNLGQGPELLIRYENEEAVDDSQLPKDRFSAERLKGVDSTLKIQPAELGDSAVYLCASSQQRTPSGNTIYFGEGSWLTVV.

This clone was picked up one time. The rearrangement links TRBV13 to TRBJ1-1; no clear D. Trimming left V 6 bases short and J 7 bases short, with 15 bases between. Germline CDR1 and CDR2: PRHDT and FYEKMQ (reference sequence). The CDR3 runs to 13 residues. CDR3 sequence (DNA): TGTGCCAGCAGTAGTGGCCGAGACATTGAAGCTTTCTTT. Its translation: CASSSGRDIEAFF. The entire variable domain, with the rest obtained from reference TRBV13 and TRBJ1-1, is as follows: AAGVIQSPRHLIKEKRETATLKCYPIPRHDTVYWYQQGPGQDPQFLISFYEKMQSDKGSIPDRFSAQQFSDYHSELNMSSLELGDSALYFCASSSGRDIEAFFGQGTRLTVV.

The V gene is TRBV6-2 or TRBV6-3, the J gene TRBJ1-2; perhaps TRBD1 as D (6 bases). The V gene lost 6 bases and the J gene lost 0 bases, with 14 bases spanning the gap. Looked up from germline, CDR1 is MNHEY and CDR2 is SVGEGT. CDR3 size: 15 residues. The CDR3 bases are TGTGCCAGCAGCCTGGACAGAACTCCTAACTATGGCTACACCTTC. Translating gives CASSLDRTPNYGYTF.

The rearrangement joins TRBV11-2 to TRBJ2-3, with unresolved D. Germline CDR1 and CDR2: SGHAT and FQNNGV. Trimming left V 6 bases short and J 1 base short, with 14 bases between. This CDR3 region has 15 residues. This CDR3 is CASRLGFRGTDTQYF. CDR3 nucleotide sequence: TGTGCCAGCAGATTGGGCTTCCGAGGCACAGATACGCAGTATTTT.

The DNA of the CDR3 is TGTGCCAGTAGTATAGTGCCCTTGCCCCATTCCTACGAGCAGTACTTC. This sequence encodes CASSIVPLPHSYEQYF. The chain joins TRBV19 to TRBJ2-7; D call uncertain. Trimming pared 1 base from V and 1 base from J, leaving 14 bases between. Germline V gene data show CDR1 as LNHDA and CDR2 as SQIVND (reference sequence). The CDR3 has 16 residues.

The J gene is TRBJ2-1, the V gene TRBV19; D ambiguous. Germline CDR1 and CDR2: LNHDA and SQIVND (reference sequence). The CDR3 loop spans 12 amino acids. V was shortened by 1 base and J by 8 bases, with 6 bases between the two germline ends. CDR3 protein: CASSIGRDEQFF. Here the CDR3 DNA reads TGTGCCAGTAGTATAGGAAGGGATGAGCAGTTCTTC.

The chain uses TRBV7-2 and TRBJ1-2; D perhaps matches TRBD1 (5 bases). CDR3 length: 13 amino acids. V was clipped by 5 bases and J by 3 bases, with 10 bases between them. From germline, CDR1 is SGHTA and CDR2 FQGNSA. This CDR3 reads CASSRDEYYGYTF. Here the CDR3 DNA reads TGTGCCAGCAGCCGGGACGAATACTATGGCTACACCTTC.

The V and J genes are TRBV9 and TRBJ2-4, with TRBD2 matching 7 bases. The CDR3 has 15 residues. The junction had 5 bases not matched to a gene; V was cut back by 0 bases and J by 5 bases. From germline, CDR1 is SGDLS and CDR2 YYNGEE. CDR3 protein: CASSVEWGRENIQYF. The CDR3 coding sequence is TGTGCCAGCAGCGTAGAATGGGGGAGGGAAAACATTCAGTACTTC.

The genes are TRBV10-3 and TRBJ2-1; D is undetermined. There are 16 residues in the CDR3. Between the trimmed V and J ends, which lost 5 bases and 0 bases, there was a span of 14 bases. The germline V gene has CDR1 ENHRY and CDR2 SYGVKD. The chain's CDR3 is CAISSITESSYNEQFF. The CDR3 region has the DNA TGTGCCATCAGTAGCATTACGGAAAGCTCCTACAATGAGCAGTTCTTC.

V gene TRBV7-6 combines with J gene TRBJ2-3; TRBD2 might be the D (7 bases). The ends were cut back, 5 bases at V and 2 bases at J, with 11 bases in the middle. CDR1 and CDR2 from the germline V gene are SGHVS and FNYEAQ. This CDR3 region has 14 residues. DNA for the CDR3: TGTGCCAGCAGCGTACGGGGGGCCACAGATACGCAGTATTTT. Amino acids: CASSVRGATDTQYF. The entire variable domain, with the rest obtained from reference TRBV7-6 and TRBJ2-3, is as follows: GAGVSQSPRYKVTKRGQDVALRCDPISGHVSLYWYRQALGQGPEFLTYFNYEAQQDKSGLPNDRFSAERPEGSISTLTIQRTEQRDSAMYRCASSVRGATDTQYFGPGTRLTVL.

Only a few counts were recorded for this clone. The chain is built from TRBV20-1 and TRBJ1-5; 8 bases are a match to TRBD1. The CDR3 has 15 amino acids. The V gene's germline CDR1 is DFQATT and CDR2 SNEGSKA (reference sequence). With V trimmed by 3 bases and J by 7 bases, 11 bases remained unmatched. The CDR3: CSASLGTGKGQPQHF. The CDR3 DNA is TGCAGTGCTAGTCTTGGGACAGGAAAGGGGCAGCCCCAGCATTTT.

The chain combines TRBV6-2 or TRBV6-3 with TRBJ2-4, with D tentatively TRBD2 (6 bases). Trimming shortened V by 5 bases and J by 3 bases, and 20 bases separated the two germline ends. Germline V CDR1 and CDR2: MNHEY, SVGEGT. This CDR3 contains 17 residues. The CDR3 sequence: CASSTPGLMGGKNIQYF. DNA of the CDR3: TGTGCCAGCAGTACCCCAGGTCTGATGGGGGGCAAAAACATTCAGTACTTC.

The rearrangement uses TRBV7-2 and TRBJ1-5; 9 nucleotides match TRBD1. With V trimmed by 5 bases and J by 3 bases, 5 bases remained unmatched. The germline V gene encodes CDR1 SGHTA and CDR2 FQGNSA. The CDR3 covers 15 residues. This chain's CDR3 is CASSRGQGANQPQHF. CDR3 sequence (DNA): TGTGCCAGCAGCCGGGGACAGGGTGCCAATCAGCCCCAGCATTTT. Complete variable domain (other parts from reference TRBV7-2 and TRBJ1-5): GAGVSQSPSNKVTEKGKDVELRCDPISGHTALYWYRQSLGQGLEFLIYFQGNSAPDKSGLPSDRFSAERTGGSVSTLTIQRTQQEDSAVYLCASSRGQGANQPQHFGDGTRLSIL.

The CDR3 nucleotides are TGTGCCAGCTGTCCGGGAGGGCCGTCCTACGAGCAGTACTTC. Protein: CASCPGGPSYEQYF. The chain employs TRBV11-2 and TRBJ2-7, with 8 bases lining up with TRBD2. The germline V gene has CDR1 SGHAT and CDR2 FQNNGV. Trimming cost V 8 bases and J 1 base; bases outside gene matches: 7. This CDR3 spans 14 amino acids.

This sequence joins TRBV3-1 (or the pseudogene TRBV3-2) and TRBJ2-1; 7 nucleotides align to TRBD1. CDR3 length: 16 amino acids. Per the germline V gene, CDR1 is LGHDT and CDR2 is YNNKEL (reference sequence). Losses at the gene ends were 5 bases for V and 8 bases for J; bases not matched to a gene: 15. The CDR3 reads CASSLRQGRSIHEQFF. CDR3 DNA sequence: TGTGCCAGCAGCTTACGACAGGGTCGATCTATCCATGAGCAGTTCTTC.